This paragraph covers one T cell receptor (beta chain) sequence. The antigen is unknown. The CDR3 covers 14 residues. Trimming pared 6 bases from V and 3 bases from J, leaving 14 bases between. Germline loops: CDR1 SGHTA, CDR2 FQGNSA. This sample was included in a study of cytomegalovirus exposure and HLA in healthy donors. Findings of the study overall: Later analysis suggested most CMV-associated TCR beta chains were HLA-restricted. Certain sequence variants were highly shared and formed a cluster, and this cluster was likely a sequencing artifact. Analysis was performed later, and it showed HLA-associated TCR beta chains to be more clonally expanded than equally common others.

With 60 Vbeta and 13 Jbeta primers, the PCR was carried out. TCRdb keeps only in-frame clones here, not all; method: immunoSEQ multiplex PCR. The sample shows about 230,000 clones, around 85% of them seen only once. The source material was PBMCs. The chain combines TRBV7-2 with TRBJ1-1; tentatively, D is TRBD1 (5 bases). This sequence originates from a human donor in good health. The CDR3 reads CASRRGTADTEAFF. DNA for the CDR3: TGTGCCAGCAGACGCGGGACGGCGGACACTGAAGCTTTCTTT.